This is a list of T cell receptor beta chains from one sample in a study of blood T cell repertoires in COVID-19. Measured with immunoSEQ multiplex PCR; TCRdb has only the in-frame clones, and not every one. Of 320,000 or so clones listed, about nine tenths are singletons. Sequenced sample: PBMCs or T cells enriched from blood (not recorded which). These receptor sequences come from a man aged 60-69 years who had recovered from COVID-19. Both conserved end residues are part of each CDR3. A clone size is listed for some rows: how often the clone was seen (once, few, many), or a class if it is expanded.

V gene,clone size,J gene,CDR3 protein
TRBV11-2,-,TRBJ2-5,CASSRGGAETQYF
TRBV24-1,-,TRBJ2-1,CATQEGSYNEQFF
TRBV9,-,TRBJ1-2,CASRRDRGLYGYTF
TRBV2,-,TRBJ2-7,CASSVTFYGTAYEQYF
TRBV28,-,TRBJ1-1,CASSATGGSSEAFF
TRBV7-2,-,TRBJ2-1,CASSLDPSGSYNEQFF
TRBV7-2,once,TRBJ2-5,CASSLASGSETQYF
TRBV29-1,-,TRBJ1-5,CSVRDGGAYQPQHF
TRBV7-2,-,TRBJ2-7,CASSFSFDSYEQYF
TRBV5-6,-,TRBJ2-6,CASSQTGTAGANVLTF
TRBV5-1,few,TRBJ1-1,CASSLAGGSSEAFF
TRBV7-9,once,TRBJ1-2,CASSPRLSYGYTF
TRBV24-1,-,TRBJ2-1,CATSDQGLAGVNEQFF
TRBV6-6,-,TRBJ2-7,CASSQQSFFTSGRRKQYF
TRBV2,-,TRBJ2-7,CASSEENSSYEQYF
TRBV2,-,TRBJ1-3,CASSSTGGAGNTIYF
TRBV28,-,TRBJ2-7,CASSPKLYEQYF
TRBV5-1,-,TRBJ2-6,CASSLVAGHAGANVLTF
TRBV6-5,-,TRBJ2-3,CASSQGGTQYF
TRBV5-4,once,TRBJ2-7,CASSLGLAASYEQYF
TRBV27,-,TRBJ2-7,CASSLSFGVRAEQYF
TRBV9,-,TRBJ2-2,CASSPRGGVGGELFF
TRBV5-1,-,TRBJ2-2,CASSPDVAGNTGELFF
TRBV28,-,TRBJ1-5,CASSLTGGAGAPQHF
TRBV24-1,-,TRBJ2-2,CATSDLMSGSFVNTGELFF
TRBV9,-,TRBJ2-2,CASSDSGRAGAGELFF
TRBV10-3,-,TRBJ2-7,CAISEPSAGSYEQYF